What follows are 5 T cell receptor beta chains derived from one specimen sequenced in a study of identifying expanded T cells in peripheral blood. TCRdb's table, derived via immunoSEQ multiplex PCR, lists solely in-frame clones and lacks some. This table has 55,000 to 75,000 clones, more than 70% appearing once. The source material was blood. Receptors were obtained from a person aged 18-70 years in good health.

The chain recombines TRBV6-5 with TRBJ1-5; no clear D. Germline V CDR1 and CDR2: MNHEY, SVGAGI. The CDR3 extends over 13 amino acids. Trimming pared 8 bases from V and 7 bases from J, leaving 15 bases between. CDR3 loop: CASRGRSEQPQHF. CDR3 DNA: TGTGCCAGCCGCGGTCGTAGCGAACAGCCCCAGCATTTT.

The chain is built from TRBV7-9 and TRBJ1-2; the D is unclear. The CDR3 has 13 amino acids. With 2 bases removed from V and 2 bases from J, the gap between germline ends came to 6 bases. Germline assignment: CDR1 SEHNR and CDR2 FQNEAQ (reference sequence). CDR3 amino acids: CASSLSSNYGYTF. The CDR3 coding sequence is TGTGCCAGCAGCTTAAGCAGCAACTATGGCTACACCTTC.

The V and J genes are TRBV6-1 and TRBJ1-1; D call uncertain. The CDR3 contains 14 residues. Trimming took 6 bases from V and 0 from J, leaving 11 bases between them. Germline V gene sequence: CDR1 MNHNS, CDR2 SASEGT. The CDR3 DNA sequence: TGTGCCAGCAGGAGGGATCAGATGAACACTGAAGCTTTCTTT. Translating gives CASRRDQMNTEAFF.

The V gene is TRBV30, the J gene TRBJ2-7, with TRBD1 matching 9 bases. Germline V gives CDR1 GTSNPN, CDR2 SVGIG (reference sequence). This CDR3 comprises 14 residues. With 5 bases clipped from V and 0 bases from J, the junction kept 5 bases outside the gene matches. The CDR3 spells CAWWDRDISYEQYF. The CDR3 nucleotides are TGTGCCTGGTGGGACAGGGACATCTCCTACGAGCAGTACTTC.

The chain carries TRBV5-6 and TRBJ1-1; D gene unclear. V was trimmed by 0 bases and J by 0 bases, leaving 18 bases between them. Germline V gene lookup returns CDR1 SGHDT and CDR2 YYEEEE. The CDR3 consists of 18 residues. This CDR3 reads CASSLGIHPPLMNTEAFF. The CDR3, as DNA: TGTGCCAGCAGCTTGGGGATCCACCCCCCACTTATGAACACTGAAGCTTTCTTT. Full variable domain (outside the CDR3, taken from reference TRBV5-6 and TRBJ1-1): DAGVTQSPTHLIKTRGQQVTLRCSPKSGHDTVSWYQQALGQGPQFIFQYYEEEERQRGNFPDRFSGHQFPNYSSELNVNALLLGDSALYLCASSLGIHPPLMNTEAFFGQGTRLTVV.